Described below is a single T cell receptor (beta chain) sequence and its context. Its antigen is not yet known. No much larger clone is present one base from it, and per-base qualities are unavailable. The donors were healthy, HIV-negative adults who had no recently reported acute infections or vaccinations. Only Caucasian adults living in Nashville, Tennessee, USA were represented among the donors. CD4+ T cells were enriched by magnetic negative selection; naive cells were then positively selected on CD45RA, and the negative fraction formed the memory subset. Blood was obtained by leukapheresis, after which PBMCs were separated by Ficoll-Histopaque density gradient centrifugation and cryopreserved in liquid nitrogen vapor phase. Analytical flow cytometry was used to check the purity and quantity of every magnetically sorted T cell population. Genomic DNA was isolated from every sorted fraction and measured by UV absorbance on a Nanodrop 2000c.

Including cysteine and phenylalanine, the CDR3 has 18 amino acids. CDR3 DNA is the only sequence kept; it has 54 bases, read in frame from the first base. CDR1 and CDR2 are drawn from the germline V gene: MNHNS, SASEGT. Deletion took 0 bases off V and 0 bases off J, with a span of 14 bases between the germline ends. This record belongs to a study of shared clonotypes between healthy human individuals (TCRdb year 2020). As for the study more broadly: The cohort comprised two women and a few men aged 18 to 49 years. For each donor, CD4 naive and CD4 memory were each given three plates, CD8 naive was given two plates, and CD8 memory was given one plate. To estimate repertoire size and how much clonotype sharing occurs between individuals, the study deeply sequenced the blood TCR repertoires of several healthy adults. Libraries were prepared and TCR repertoires were sequenced by different laboratories using diverse techniques, in order to increase sequencing depth and limit assay-specific biases. Per donor, leukapheresis produced somewhere between about 0.85 and 10 billion PBMCs. Study-level results and caveats: Because the study included only a small number of donors, the genetic and exposure-history diversity represented was limited. Compared with non-shared clonotypes, clonotypes shared by all four sorted-subset donors had higher generation probabilities. Naive subsets generally had larger estimated clonotype richness than memory subsets. Pairwise subsampling indicated that sequencing depth was expected to affect the degree of clonotype sharing among donors. Sampling was restricted to blood, and TCR repertoires in tissues likely differ from the TCR repertoires found in blood. Rarefaction of sorted-subset datasets indicated incomplete sequencing despite the large sequencing depth. Across several donors, approximately 5% of naive CD4, roughly 3.3% of naive CD8, 2.3% of memory CD4, and approximately 0.42% of memory CD8 clonotypes were shared.

TCR CDR3 regions were amplified from genomic DNA by multiplex PCR using the deep immunoSEQ assay. Extracted genomic DNA from each cell subset was distributed evenly across all wells of several immunoSEQ 96-well plates, and each plate was treated as a replicate. For sorted subsets, roughly 200 ng of genomic DNA, equivalent to tens of thousands of T cell genomes, went into each replicate PCR. The purified libraries were quantified using a Qubit 3.0 fluorometer, sized with a Bioanalyzer 2100, and then quantified again using the KAPA Library Quantification kit. Every immunoSEQ 96-well plate was sequenced on a dedicated single-read 150-cycle Illumina NextSeq 550 flow cell. The published analysis was carried out like this. The immunoSEQ output contained only junctional sequences without quality scores, so filtering could not match that applied to full-length reads. To assign V/J genes and CDR3, sequences were annotated using PyIR, a Python wrapper for IgBLAST v1.9, with IMGT germline references. Reads were filtered out if the reads had weak V/J assignments (E-value above 1e-6), no CDR3, stop codons, out-of-frame junctions, or ambiguous translated residues. A V3J clonotype was defined by an identical inferred V gene, J gene, and CDR3 amino acid sequence. To compute the percentage overlap between repertoires, the number of shared unique clonotypes was divided by the size of the smaller repertoire. RTK rarefaction, the Chao1 estimator, and Recon v2.1 estimates of unobserved clonotypes were used to assess repertoire richness. Generation probabilities for all TCRbeta clonotypes obtained by the gDNA method from a handful of donors were computed using OLGA. Here the immuneACCESS table is served through TCRdb, limited to in-frame sequences with V and J called. Missing clones are a known gap in these copies; in checked studies unresolved V genes cover under half, and the rest lacks a known reason. The D gene and trimming were derived from the DNA, and the V and J assignments and clone size from that table. The sample contains 2 million to 2.5 million clones, 93% of them found a single time. Together, the top ten hold 0.35% to 0.45% of the sample.

The sequencing sample was made of naive CD4+ T cells from PBMCs. In light of the paper, this sample's cell subset or site label describes: CD45RA+ positively selected. The receptor's source is a man younger than 35 in good health. Some clones in this sample may be carry-over from other donors' samples. The V and J genes are TRBV6-1 and TRBJ1-4; a tentative D match to TRBD1 spans 6 bases. DNA sequence: TGTGCCAGCAGTGAAGCAGGGCCAGGGGTTGCAACTAATGAAAAACTGTTTTTT. Its amino acids are CASSEAGPGVATNEKLFF.